The clone carrying this T cell receptor (beta chain) was seen a handful of times. Its target is unknown. The data derive from a study of a mutant IDH1 vaccine in newly diagnosed glioma. With V trimmed by 2 bases and J by 6 bases, 7 bases remained unmatched. The CDR3 sequence is 14 residues long. CDR1 and CDR2 (germline): LNHDA, SQIVND (reference sequence). Only in-frame clones appear in the TCRdb table, and some are missing; sequencing was by immunoSEQ multiplex PCR. Of almost 25,000 clones listed, roughly 87% are singletons. Time point meaning: week 47, end of study. The vaccine gave 300 ug of a 20-mer mutant IDH1 peptide subcutaneously per dose.

This receptor was identified in a man in his forties or fifties with glioma. Some clones in this sample may be carry-over from other donors' samples. V is TRBV19 and J is TRBJ2-7, with 7 bases lining up with TRBD1. The sample in question was PBMCs, obtained from a glioma patient whose treatment included an IDH1 peptide vaccine. DNA for the CDR3: TGTGCCAGTAGTATAAGACAGGGTGCGTCCGAGCAGTACTTC. Its protein product is CASSIRQGASEQYF.